The sequence of this TCR beta chain was determined in a study of blood T cell repertoires in COVID-19. Across the whole study: Samples representing acute and convalescent COVID-19 were sourced from the United States, Italy and Spain. In each case, the material was cDNA or gDNA derived from T cells, B-cell-depleted T cells, or PBMCs.

This CDR3 is 15 amino acids long. The germline V gene encodes CDR1 SGHRS and CDR2 YFSETQ. Between the trimmed V and J ends, which lost 3 bases and 2 bases, there was a span of 9 bases. In the authors' workflow: Amplified reference gene primers provided the basis for estimating nucleated cell counts. TCRdb's copy holds only in-frame clones and misses some; the assay was immunoSEQ multiplex PCR. The V and J calls and clone size are taken from that table; D and trimming were inferred from the DNA. The table lists around 50,000 clones, approximately 87% of them singletons, with over 4.5% in the top ten. The specimen sequenced was peripheral blood. The rearrangement links TRBV5-1 to TRBJ2-6; tentative D call: TRBD2 (6 bases). The receptor was isolated from a human donor in a cohort sampled during active COVID-19. DNA for the CDR3: TGCGCCAGCAGCTCCGGGGGAACTGGGGCCAACGTCCTGACTTTC. It codes for CASSSGGTGANVLTF.